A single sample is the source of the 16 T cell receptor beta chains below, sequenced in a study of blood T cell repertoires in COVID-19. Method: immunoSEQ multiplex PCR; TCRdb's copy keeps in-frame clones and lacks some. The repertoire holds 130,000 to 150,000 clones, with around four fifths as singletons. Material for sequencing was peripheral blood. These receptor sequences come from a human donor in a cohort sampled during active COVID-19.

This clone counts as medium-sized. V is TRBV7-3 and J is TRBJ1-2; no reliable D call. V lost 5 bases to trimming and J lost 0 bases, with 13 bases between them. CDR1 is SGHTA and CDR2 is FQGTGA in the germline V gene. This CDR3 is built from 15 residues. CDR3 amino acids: CASSIILRTNYGYTF. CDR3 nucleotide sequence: TGTGCCAGCAGCATCATACTAAGGACTAACTATGGCTACACCTTC.

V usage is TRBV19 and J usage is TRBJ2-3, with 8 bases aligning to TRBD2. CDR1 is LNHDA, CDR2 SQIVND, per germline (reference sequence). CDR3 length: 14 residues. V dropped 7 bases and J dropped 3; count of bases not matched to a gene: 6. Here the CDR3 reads CASTQTSATDTQYF. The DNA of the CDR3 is TGTGCCAGTACCCAGACTAGCGCTACAGATACGCAGTATTTT. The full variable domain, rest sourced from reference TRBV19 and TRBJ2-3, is DGGITQSPKYLFRKEGQNVTLSCEQNLNHDAMYWYRQDPGQGLRLIYYSQIVNDFQKGDIAEGYSVSREKKESFPLTVTSAQKNPTAFYLCASTQTSATDTQYFGPGTRLTVL.

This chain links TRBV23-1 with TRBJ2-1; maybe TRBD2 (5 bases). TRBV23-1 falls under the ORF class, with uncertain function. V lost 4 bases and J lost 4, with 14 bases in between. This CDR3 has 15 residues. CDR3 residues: CASSLYRGSYNEQFF. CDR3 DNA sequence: TGCGCCAGCAGTCTCTACCGTGGGAGTTACAATGAGCAGTTCTTC.

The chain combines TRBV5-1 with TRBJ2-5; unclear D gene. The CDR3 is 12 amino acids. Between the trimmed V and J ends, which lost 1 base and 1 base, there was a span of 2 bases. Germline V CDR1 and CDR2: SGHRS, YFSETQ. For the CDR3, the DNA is TGCGCCAGCAGCTTGCTCCAAGAGACCCAGTACTTC. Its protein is CASSLLQETQYF.

The CDR3 reads CASSVAGGKNTGELFF. CDR3 bases: TGTGCCAGCAGCGTAGCGGGAGGGAAGAACACCGGGGAGCTGTTTTTT. The chain joins TRBV9 to TRBJ2-2, with 8 bases identical to TRBD2. This CDR3 comprises 16 residues. After removal of 0 bases from V and 1 base from J, the junction contained 2 bases not matched to a gene. From germline, CDR1 is SGDLS and CDR2 YYNGEE.

CDR3: CASSLTPLDRGAGGTGANVLTF. The CDR3 DNA follows: TGCGCCAGCAGCTTGACTCCTCTCGACCGAGGCGCGGGAGGGACTGGGGCCAACGTCCTGACTTTC. The chain links TRBV5-1 to TRBJ2-6, with TRBD2 matching 9 bases. The CDR3 loop spans 22 amino acids. V shed 1 base, J shed 2 bases, and the junction held 19 bases outside the gene matches. Looked up from germline, CDR1 is SGHRS and CDR2 is YFSETQ.

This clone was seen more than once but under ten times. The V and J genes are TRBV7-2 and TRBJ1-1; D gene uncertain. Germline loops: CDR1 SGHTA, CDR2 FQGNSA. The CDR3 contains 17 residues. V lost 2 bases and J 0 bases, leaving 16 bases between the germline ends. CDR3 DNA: TGTGCCAGCAGCTTACTGGAGTTCCCGTTCATGAACACTGAAGCTTTCTTT. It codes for CASSLLEFPFMNTEAFF.

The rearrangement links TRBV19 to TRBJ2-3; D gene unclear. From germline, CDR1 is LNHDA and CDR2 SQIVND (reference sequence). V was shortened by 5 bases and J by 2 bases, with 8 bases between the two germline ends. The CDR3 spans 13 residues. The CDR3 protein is CASSDTNTDTQYF. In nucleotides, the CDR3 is TGTGCCAGTAGTGACACCAACACAGATACGCAGTATTTT.

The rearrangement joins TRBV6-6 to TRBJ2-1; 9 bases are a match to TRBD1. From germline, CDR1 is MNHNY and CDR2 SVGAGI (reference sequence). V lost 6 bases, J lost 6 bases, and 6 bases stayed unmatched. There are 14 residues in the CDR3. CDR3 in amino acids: CASSRQGVSNEQFF. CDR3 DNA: TGTGCCAGCAGCAGACAGGGGGTAAGCAATGAGCAGTTCTTC.

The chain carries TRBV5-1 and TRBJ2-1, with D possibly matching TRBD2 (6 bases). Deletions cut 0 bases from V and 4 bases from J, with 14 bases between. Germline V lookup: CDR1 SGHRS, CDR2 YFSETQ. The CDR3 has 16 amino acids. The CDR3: CASSLEAGRVYNEQFF. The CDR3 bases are TGCGCCAGCAGCTTGGAGGCGGGACGGGTTTACAATGAGCAGTTCTTC.

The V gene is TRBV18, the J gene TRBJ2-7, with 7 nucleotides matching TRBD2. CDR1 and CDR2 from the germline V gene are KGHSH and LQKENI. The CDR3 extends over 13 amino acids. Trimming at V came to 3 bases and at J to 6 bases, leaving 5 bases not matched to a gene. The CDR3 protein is CASSPPSGSEQYV. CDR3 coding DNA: TGTGCCAGCTCACCGCCTAGCGGCAGCGAGCAGTACGTC.

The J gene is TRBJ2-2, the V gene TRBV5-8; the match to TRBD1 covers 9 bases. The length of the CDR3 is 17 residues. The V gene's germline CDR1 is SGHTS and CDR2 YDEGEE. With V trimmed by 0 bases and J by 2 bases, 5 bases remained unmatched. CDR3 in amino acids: CASSLAETGGNTGELFF. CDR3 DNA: TGTGCCAGCAGCTTGGCCGAGACAGGGGGTAACACCGGGGAGCTGTTTTTT.

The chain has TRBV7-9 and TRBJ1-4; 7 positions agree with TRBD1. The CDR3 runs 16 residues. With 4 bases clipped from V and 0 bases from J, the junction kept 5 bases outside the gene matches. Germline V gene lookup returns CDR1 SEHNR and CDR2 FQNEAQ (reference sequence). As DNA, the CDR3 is TGTGCCAGCAGCTGGGACAGAATTGCAACTAATGAAAAACTGTTTTTT. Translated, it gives CASSWDRIATNEKLFF. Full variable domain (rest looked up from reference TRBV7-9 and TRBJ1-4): DTGVSQNPRHKITKRGQNVTFRCDPISEHNRLYWYRQTLGQGPEFLTYFQNEAQLEKSRLLSDRFSAERPKGSFSTLEIQRTEQGDSAMYLCASSWDRIATNEKLFFGSGTQLSVL.

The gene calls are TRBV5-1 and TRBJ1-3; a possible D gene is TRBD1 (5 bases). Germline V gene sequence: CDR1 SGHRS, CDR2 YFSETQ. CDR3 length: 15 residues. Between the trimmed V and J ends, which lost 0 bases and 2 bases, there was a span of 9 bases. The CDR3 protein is CASSLDGRAGNTIYF. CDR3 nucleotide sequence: TGCGCCAGCAGCTTGGATGGCAGGGCTGGAAACACCATATATTTT.

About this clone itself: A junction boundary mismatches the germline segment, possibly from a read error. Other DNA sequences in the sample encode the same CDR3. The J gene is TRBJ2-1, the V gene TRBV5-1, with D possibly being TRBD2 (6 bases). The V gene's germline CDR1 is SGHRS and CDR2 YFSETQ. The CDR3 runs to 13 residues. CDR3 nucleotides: TGCGCCAGCAGTTTGGGACTCTACAATGAGCAGTTCTTC. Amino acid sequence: CASSLGLYNEQFF.

The CDR3 coding sequence is TGCAGCGTTGAGGGACAGGGGAATACATTGAATGAGCAGTTCTTC. This encodes CSVEGQGNTLNEQFF. This chain joins TRBV29-1 and TRBJ2-1; TRBD1 matches at 10 bases. Losses at the gene ends were 3 bases for V and 7 bases for J; bases not matched to a gene: 9. CDR1 and CDR2 from the germline V gene are SQVTM and ANQGSEA. CDR3 length: 15 amino acids.